The TCR beta chain described here comes from a study of blood T cell repertoires in COVID-19 (dated by TCRdb to 2018 to 2021). Describing the broader study: Samples from collaborators originated in the United States, Italy and Spain and spanned both the acute and convalescent phases of COVID-19. The prospective study material was composed of cDNA or gDNA derived from T cells, B-cell-depleted T cells, or PBMCs. Deeply sampled blood TCRbeta repertoires from subjects exposed to, actively infected with, or recovered from COVID-19 were included in the dataset. The repertoires were released in a freely available public database intended as a resource for research on the immune response to SARS-CoV-2. Samples were obtained from the ongoing ImmuneRACE study (first 160 participants) and from some 1,300 subjects provided by 6 global collaborators. Sample metadata almost always included a de-identified subject ID, COVID-19 status, age in years and sex. HLA class I and class II types, where available, came from metadata supplied by the sample provider rather than from assay-based typing.

What the research found in general, with its limitations: The quantity of clinical and demographic metadata differed by source and by participant and was supplied without curation.

CDR1 and CDR2 were assigned from the germline V gene as ENHRY and SYGVKD. Clipping removes 8 bases from V and 0 bases from J, with 4 as the unmatched junction base count. The CDR3 contains 14 residues, cysteine and phenylalanine counted. Of the read, only the CDR3 DNA is kept; its 42 bases are in frame from base 1. On this clone itself: Its recognized antigen is unknown. It has no much larger one-base neighbor in the sample; base qualities were not kept.

TCRbeta CDR3 regions were amplified from genomic DNA by means of the immunoSEQ Assay, a bias-controlled multiplex PCR. As for the original processing: The number of nucleated cells in each sample was estimated by amplification of reference gene primers within the assay. To quantify the absolute abundance of each unique TCRbeta CDR3 rearrangement, sequence reads were collapsed and filtered. Productive Simpson clonality was computed per sample as the square root of Simpson's diversity index over productive rearrangements. TCRdb holds this immuneACCESS table with in-frame rearrangements only. Some clones are missing; in checked studies, unresolved V genes explain under half, and the rest has no known cause. The V and J calls and clone size come from that table; D and trimming were worked out from the DNA. This sample has around 24,000 clones in its table, and roughly 80% of those were observed once. The top ten clonotypes cover around half of the sample.

Whole blood was collected in K2EDTA tubes by collaborating institutions according to the institutions' own protocols. For TCRbeta analysis, collaborator samples were shipped as frozen whole blood, as isolated PBMCs, or as DNA extracted from either sample type. This receptor was obtained from a man between 45 and 60 years old with active or convalescent COVID-19. The sample comprised peripheral blood. The chain couples TRBV10-3 to TRBJ2-1; TRBD1 aligns with 7 central bases. CDR3 loop: CAIGSGGSYNEQFF. The sequenced DNA is TGTGCCATCGGATCAGGGGGCTCCTACAATGAGCAGTTCTTC.